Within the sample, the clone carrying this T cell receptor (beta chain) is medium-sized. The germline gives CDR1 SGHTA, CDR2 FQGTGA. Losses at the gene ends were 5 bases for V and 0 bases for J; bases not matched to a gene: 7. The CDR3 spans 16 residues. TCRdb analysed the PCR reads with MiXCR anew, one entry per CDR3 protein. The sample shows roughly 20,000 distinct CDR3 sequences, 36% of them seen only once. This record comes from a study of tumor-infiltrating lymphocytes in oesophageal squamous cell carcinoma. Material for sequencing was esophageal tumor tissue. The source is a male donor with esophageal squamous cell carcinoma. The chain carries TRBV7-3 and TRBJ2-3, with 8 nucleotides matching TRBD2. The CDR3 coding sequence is TGTGCCAGCAGCCGAATCGGCGGGGGGAGCACAGATACGCAGTATTTT. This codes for CASSRIGGGSTDTQYF. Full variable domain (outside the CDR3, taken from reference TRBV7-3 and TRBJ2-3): GAGVSQTPSNKVTEKGKYVELRCDPISGHTALYWYRQSLGQGPEFLIYFQGTGAADDSGLPNDRFFAVRPEGSVSTLKIQRTERGDSAVYLCASSRIGGGSTDTQYFGPGTRLTVL.